Listed below are T cell receptor beta chains from one sample, sequenced in a study of cytomegalovirus exposure and HLA in healthy donors. Measured with immunoSEQ multiplex PCR; TCRdb has only the in-frame clones, and not every one. Of about 120,000 clones listed, over 60% are singletons. The sample comprised PBMCs. The receptors originated from a young man in good health and CMV-seronegative. Both conserved end residues are part of each CDR3. D genes are given only for firm matches. The size entry is marked missing in some rows and otherwise reads once, few, many or a size class.

D gene | clone size | J gene | V gene | CDR3 DNA | CDR3 protein
- | - | TRBJ1-1 | TRBV19 | TGTGCCAGTATCTGGGTGGGCCACACTGAAGCTTTCTTT | CASIWVGHTEAFF
- | - | TRBJ2-7 | TRBV29-1 | TGCAGCGTCACCGGGACACATCCCTACGAGCAGTACTTC | CSVTGTHPYEQYF
- | - | TRBJ2-1 | TRBV14 | TGTGCCAGCAGCCTACTAGCTAGGATTGGTGAGCAGTTCTTC | CASSLLARIGEQFF
- | - | TRBJ1-2 | TRBV6-1 | TGTGCCAGCAGTGAGTCCGGGAGAGGCTATGGCTACACCTTC | CASSESGRGYGYTF
TRBD1 | - | TRBJ2-1 | TRBV28 | TGTGCCAGCAGTGACACAGGGACAGACTACAATGAGCAGTTCTTC | CASSDTGTDYNEQFF
- | - | TRBJ1-4 | TRBV30 | TGTGCCTGGAAACTAGGTCAGAGGGCGGGTGAAAAACTGTTTTTT | CAWKLGQRAGEKLFF
TRBD2 | few | TRBJ2-2 | TRBV19 | TGTGCCAGTAGCCACTGGACTAGCGGGGGGAACACCGGGGAGCTGTTTTTT | CASSHWTSGGNTGELFF
- | - | TRBJ2-7 | TRBV5-1 | TGCGCCAGCAGCTCTGGCCGAGGGACAAACTCCTACGAGCAGTACTTC | CASSSGRGTNSYEQYF
TRBD1 | - | TRBJ2-7 | TRBV28 | TGTGCCAGCAGTCCAAGGACAGGGACTTACGAGCAGTACTTC | CASSPRTGTYEQYF
- | - | TRBJ1-2 | TRBV7-2 | TGTGCCAGCAGCACTCCCGACATTAAGTATGGCTACACCTTC | CASSTPDIKYGYTF
TRBD1 | - | TRBJ1-2 | TRBV19 | TGTGCCAGTAGTACCTTTGGGACAGGGGGCGACTATGGCTACACCTTC | CASSTFGTGGDYGYTF
TRBD1 | - | TRBJ2-6 | TRBV28 | TGTGCCAGTAAGGGACAGTCCTCTGGGGCCAACGTCCTGACTTTC | CASKGQSSGANVLTF
- | - | TRBJ1-1 | TRBV4-1 | TGCGCCAGCAGCCAAGCGCAAGGGGCTGAAGCTTTCTTT | CASSQAQGAEAFF
TRBD2 | once | TRBJ2-3 | TRBV18 | TGTGCCAGCTCACCGTCCCCTCGGACTAGCGGCACAGATACGCAGTATTTT | CASSPSPRTSGTDTQYF
- | - | TRBJ2-2 | TRBV4-2 | TGTGCCAGCAGCCCCAACGCCGGGACTTCAAACACCGGGGAGCTGTTTTTT | CASSPNAGTSNTGELFF
TRBD2 | - | TRBJ2-5 | TRBV25-1 | TGTGCCAGCAGTGAATCGGGGGGACAAGAGACCCAGTACTTC | CASSESGGQETQYF
TRBD1 | - | TRBJ2-3 | TRBV30 | TGTGCCTGGAGTGCGACAGGGGCCCGCACAGATACGCAGTATTTT | CAWSATGARTDTQYF
- | - | TRBJ2-5 | TRBV4-1 | TGCGCCAGCAGCCAAGATTGGACTGGGCAAGAGACCCAGTACTTC | CASSQDWTGQETQYF
TRBD1 | - | TRBJ1-1 | TRBV25-1 | TGTGCCAGCAGGGAAGGGACAGGGTGGGTTCCCACTGAAGCTTTCTTT | CASREGTGWVPTEAFF
- | - | TRBJ1-2 | TRBV19 | TGTGCCAGTAGTCCCGGGACTGCCTATGGCTACACCTTC | CASSPGTAYGYTF
TRBD2 | - | TRBJ2-7 | TRBV11-1 | TGTGCCAGCAGTGCTACTAGCGGGGGTTCCTACGAGCAGTACTTC | CASSATSGGSYEQYF
- | - | TRBJ1-3 | TRBV10-3 | TGTGCCATCAGTGAGTCATTCAACACTGGAAACACCATATATTTT | CAISESFNTGNTIYF
TRBD1 | - | TRBJ1-4 | TRBV7-9 | TGTGCCCGCAGCTCAGGGACAGGGGGCCGAGGTGAAAAACTGTTTTTT | CARSSGTGGRGEKLFF
TRBD1 | few | TRBJ1-5 | TRBV19 | TGTGCCAGTAGTATCCACAGGGGTGGCAATCAGCCCCAGCATTTT | CASSIHRGGNQPQHF
TRBD1 | few | TRBJ1-2 | TRBV6-1 | TGTGCCAGCAGCCCAGGGGGAATGTACTACTATGGCTACACCTTC | CASSPGGMYYYGYTF
TRBD1 | - | TRBJ2-1 | TRBV18 | TGTGCCAGCTCCCCCGGGACAGGAAACAATGAGCAGTTCTTC | CASSPGTGNNEQFF
- | few | TRBJ2-7 | TRBV9 | TGTGCCAGCAGCCTTGGGGGACAAGGGGCTGTCTACGAGCAGTACTTC | CASSLGGQGAVYEQYF
- | few | TRBJ2-5 | TRBV6-1 | TGTGCCAGCAGTGTTTTAGCCTCACGAGAGACCCAGTACTTC | CASSVLASRETQYF
TRBD1 | - | TRBJ2-7 | TRBV28 | TGTGCCAGCAGTTTACGCGGGACAGGGAGTCTCGAGCAGTACTTC | CASSLRGTGSLEQYF
- | - | TRBJ2-7 | TRBV21-1 | TGTGCCAGCAGTCCAGTCTCCTACGAGCAGTACTTC | CASSPVSYEQYF
- | - | TRBJ1-5 | TRBV11-3 | TGTGCCAGCAGCTTAGAGACGGACACCCAGAACCTGGGTCAGCCCCAGCATTTT | CASSLETDTQNLGQPQHF
- | - | TRBJ2-7 | TRBV28 | TGTGCCAGCACCCCCCCTAGAGGGTTCTCCTACGAGCAGTACTTC | CASTPPRGFSYEQYF
- | - | TRBJ1-2 | TRBV29-1 | TGCAGCGTTGGTGTCTTGCAGGGGAGTGGAAACTATGGCTACACCTTC | CSVGVLQGSGNYGYTF
TRBD1 | - | TRBJ1-2 | TRBV6-6 | TGTGCCAGCAGTTACTCGGGACAGGGGGATAACTATGGCTACACCTTC | CASSYSGQGDNYGYTF
- | - | TRBJ2-5 | TRBV28 | TGTGCCAGCAGTTTATTGCTAGCGCGACAAGAGACCCAGTACTTC | CASSLLLARQETQYF
- | - | TRBJ2-7 | TRBV30 | TGTGCCTGGAGTGTACTCGCGGGTTTGAGAGAGCAGTACTTC | CAWSVLAGLREQYF
TRBD1 | few | TRBJ1-1 | TRBV28 | TGTGCCAGCACCCGGACAGGGATGAACACTGAAGCTTTCTTT | CASTRTGMNTEAFF
- | - | TRBJ2-1 | TRBV5-1 | TGCGCCAGCAGCTTGGACTATCGGGATGAGCAGTTCTTC | CASSLDYRDEQFF
TRBD2 | - | TRBJ2-7 | TRBV13 | TGTGCCAGCAGCCCTACTTGGGACTACCAGAATTACGAGCAGTACTTC | CASSPTWDYQNYEQYF
- | - | TRBJ2-7 | TRBV11-2 | TGTGCCAGCAGGGTCGCACAGGGTGGCTCCTACGAGCAGTACTTC | CASRVAQGGSYEQYF
- | few | TRBJ1-1 | TRBV19 | TGTGCCAGTAGTCCCCGTGGCCCCCCCTCGACAGGAAAGAGTGAAGCTTTCTTT | CASSPRGPPSTGKSEAFF
TRBD1 | few | TRBJ2-7 | TRBV5-1 | TGCGCCAGCAGCTGGACAGGGGGCATGTACGAGCAGTACTTC | CASSWTGGMYEQYF
- | - | TRBJ2-4 | TRBV5-4 | TGTGCCAGCAGCCCCCCACAGGGCAAAAACATTCAGTACTTC | CASSPPQGKNIQYF
- | - | TRBJ1-1 | TRBV6-5 | TGTGCCAGCAGTTCTCTACCCGGGACTGAAGCTTTCTTT | CASSSLPGTEAFF
TRBD2 | - | TRBJ2-1 | TRBV9 | TGTGCCGGCCGAACCCCGGGACTAGGCTTAAGTGAGCAGTTCTTC | CAGRTPGLGLSEQFF
- | - | TRBJ1-4 | TRBV30 | TGTGCCTGGAGTTTACAGTCTAATGAAAAACTGTTTTTT | CAWSLQSNEKLFF
- | few | TRBJ2-1 | TRBV6-8 | TGTGCCAGCAGTTACTCGACTGGCAGGGGCAAGAATGAGCAGTTCTTC | CASSYSTGRGKNEQFF
- | - | TRBJ2-1 | TRBV19 | TGTGCCAGTAGTATTCCGGCGGGAACCTCCTACAATGAGCAGTTCTTC | CASSIPAGTSYNEQFF